The rows below give T cell receptor beta chains drawn from one sample of a study of shared clonotypes between healthy human individuals. The table came from immunoSEQ multiplex PCR; TCRdb's copy has only in-frame clones and leaves some out. The profile shows over 2 million clones, 85% to 95% of them singletons. The sequenced material came from naive CD4+ T cells from PBMCs. The receptors were gathered from a man aged 18-30 years in good health. Some clones in this sample may be carry-over from other donors' samples. Both conserved end residues are part of each CDR3. A D gene is named only where the DNA matches it firmly.

J,D,V,CDR3
TRBJ1-2,.,TRBV28,CASSLDSSGYGYTF
TRBJ2-3,.,TRBV5-1,CASSTGADTQYF
TRBJ2-1,TRBD2,TRBV18,CASSPGLAGASSYNEQFF
TRBJ2-7,.,TRBV18,CASSLQQGREQYF
TRBJ2-7,.,TRBV18,CASSPTDGSSYEQYF
TRBJ2-1,.,TRBV2,CASSETDLEQFF
TRBJ2-7,.,TRBV5-1,CASSLGDIETYEQYF
TRBJ2-3,TRBD1,TRBV5-1,CASSRQGASDTQYF
TRBJ1-2,.,TRBV7-2,CASGTGGYGYTF
TRBJ2-1,.,TRBV29-1,CSAAGFRSYNEQFF
TRBJ2-5,.,TRBV30,CAWSGGGPTETQYF
TRBJ2-2,.,TRBV6-5,CASSYSRTTGELFF
TRBJ2-2,TRBD1,TRBV13,CASSLRPQGRTTGELFF
TRBJ2-2,.,TRBV27,CASSLLGGRGRTGELFF
TRBJ2-7,.,TRBV5-1,CASRTGNYEQYF
TRBJ2-7,TRBD2,TRBV9,CASSGLAGNYEQYF
TRBJ1-2,.,TRBV29-1,CSVESLGGEGYTF
TRBJ2-7,.,TRBV6-1,CASIGQNLGLDEQYF
TRBJ2-5,TRBD2,TRBV27,CASSPGGLARETQYF
TRBJ2-1,TRBD1,TRBV7-3,CASDDRADNEQFF
TRBJ2-3,.,TRBV5-4,CASSFSPDTDTQYF
TRBJ2-1,TRBD2,TRBV19,CASLGGGKQGYNEQFF
TRBJ1-3,.,TRBV19,CASSIGGSTIYF
TRBJ1-1,TRBD1,TRBV18,CASSPTGVGTEAFF